This TCR beta chain stems from a study of shared clonotypes between healthy human individuals. CDR1 MGHRA and CDR2 YSYEKL come from the germline V gene. CDR3 length equals 14 residues. V was clipped by 4 bases and J by 2 bases, with 8 bases between them. TCRdb's copy holds only in-frame clones and misses some; the assay was immunoSEQ multiplex PCR. The sample contains around 1.9 million clones, 85% to 95% of which appear only once. This clone has only a few counts. Its antigen remains unknown. Only CD45RO-negative cells positively selected for CCR7 counted as naive CD8 cells, so terminally differentiated effector memory CD45RA+ cells were excluded. General study results and limits: A generally larger estimated richness was seen in naive subsets than in memory subsets. Few donors restricted represented genetic and exposure-history diversity.

This clonotype was sampled from a man aged 18-30 years in good health. Some clones in this sample may be carry-over from other donors' samples. Sequencing was performed on naive CD8+ T cells from PBMCs. This chain links TRBV4-1 with TRBJ2-2; D call uncertain. The CDR3 protein is CASSLISNTGELFF. The CDR3 bases are TGCGCCAGCAGCCTGATTTCCAACACCGGGGAGCTGTTTTTT.